The 2 T cell receptor beta chains below were found in one sample sequenced in a study of shared clonotypes between healthy human individuals (dated by TCRdb to 2020 to 2022). The library came from the immunoSEQ multiplex PCR assay. Drawn from immuneACCESS, this table holds only the in-frame rearrangements with V and J called that TCRdb kept. Clones are partly lost; checked studies trace under half to an unresolved V gene and leave the rest unexplained. This sample is represented by approximately 2.3 million clones; 85% to 95% of them were singletons. The leading ten clones occupy about 0.37% of the sample. Sequencing was carried out using naive CD4+ T cells from PBMCs. Explained via the paper, the cell subset or site label denotes: CD45RA+ positively selected. Every receptor here comes from a man younger than 35 in good health. Some clones in this sample may be carry-over from other donors' samples.

As to this clone: This sample includes further DNA sequences coding for the same CDR3. The J gene is TRBJ2-7, the V gene TRBV5-1; 8 positions match TRBD2. The germline gives CDR1 SGHRS, CDR2 YFSETQ. V lost 0 bases and J lost 3; bases outside the gene matches: 2. This CDR3 comprises 14 residues. The CDR3 DNA is TGCGCCAGCAGCTTGGGCAGCGGGAGCTACGAGCAGTACTTC. Amino acid sequence: CASSLGSGSYEQYF.

J is TRBJ2-5 and V is TRBV14; either TRBD1 or TRBD2 may fit D (5 bases each). Trimming shortened V by 0 bases and J by 7 bases, and 9 bases separated the two germline ends. This CDR3 is 13 amino acids long. Per the germline V gene, CDR1 is SGHDN and CDR2 is FVKESK. Written as DNA, the CDR3 is TGTGCCAGCAGCCAAGAGAATGGGGGGACCCAGTACTTC. It codes for CASSQENGGTQYF.